This TCR beta chain was observed in a study of brain metastases from non-small cell lung cancer. Study findings and constraints: Compared with their matched primary tumors, roughly 67% of brain metastases showed expanded T-cell clones. Brain metastases had lower T-cell infiltration than primary tumors.

TCRdb's copy holds only in-frame clones and misses some; the assay was immunoSEQ multiplex PCR. The sample lists 3,500 to 4,500 clones; around nine tenths were seen once. This clone was counted only a few times. As yet, its antigen is unknown. The CDR3 runs 12 residues. Germline V gives CDR1 SGHTA, CDR2 FQGTGA. Trimming pared 4 bases from V and 1 base from J, leaving 4 bases between. The chain links TRBV7-3 to TRBJ1-2; D ambiguous. This TCR was recovered from a donor aged 40 or over with non-small cell lung cancer. The source material was primary lung tumor tissue. CDR3 DNA sequence: TGTGCCAGCAGCTCAAGTAACTATGGCTACACCTTC. As protein: CASSSSNYGYTF.